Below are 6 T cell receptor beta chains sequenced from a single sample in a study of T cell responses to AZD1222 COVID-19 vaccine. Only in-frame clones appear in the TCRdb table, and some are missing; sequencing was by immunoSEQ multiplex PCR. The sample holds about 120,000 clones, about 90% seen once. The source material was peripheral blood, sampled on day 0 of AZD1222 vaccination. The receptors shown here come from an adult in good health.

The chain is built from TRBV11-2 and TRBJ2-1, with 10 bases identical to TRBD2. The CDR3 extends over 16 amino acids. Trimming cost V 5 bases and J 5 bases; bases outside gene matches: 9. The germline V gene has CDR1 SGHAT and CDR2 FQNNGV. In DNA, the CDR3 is TGTGCCAGCAGCGCCCCCCGGACTAGCGGCCACAATGAGCAGTTCTTC. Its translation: CASSAPRTSGHNEQFF.

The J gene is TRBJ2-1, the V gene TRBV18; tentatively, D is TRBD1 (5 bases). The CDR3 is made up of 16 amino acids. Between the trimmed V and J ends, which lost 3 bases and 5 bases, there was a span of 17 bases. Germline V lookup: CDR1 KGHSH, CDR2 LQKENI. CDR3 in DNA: TGTGCCAGCTCACCTCTAGGTCAGGGAAGCCACAATGAGCAGTTCTTC. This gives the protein CASSPLGQGSHNEQFF. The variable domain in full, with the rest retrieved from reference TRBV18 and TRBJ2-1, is NAGVMQNPRHLVRRRGQEARLRCSPMKGHSHVYWYRQLPEEGLKFMVYLQKENIIDESGMPKERFSAEFPKEGPSILRIQQVVRGDSAAYFCASSPLGQGSHNEQFFGPGTRLTVL.

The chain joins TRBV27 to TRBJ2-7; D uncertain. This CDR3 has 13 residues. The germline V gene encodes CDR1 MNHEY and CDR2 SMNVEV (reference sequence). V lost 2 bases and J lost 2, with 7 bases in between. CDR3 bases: TGTGCCAGCAGTTTAAGGCGCGCCTACGAGCAGTACTTC. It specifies CASSLRRAYEQYF.

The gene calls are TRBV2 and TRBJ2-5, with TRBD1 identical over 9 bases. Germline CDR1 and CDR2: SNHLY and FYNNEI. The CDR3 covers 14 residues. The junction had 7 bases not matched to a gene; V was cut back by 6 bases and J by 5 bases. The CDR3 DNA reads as TGTGCCAGCAGCTCAACAGGGGGCCGGGAGACCCAGTACTTC. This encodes CASSSTGGRETQYF.

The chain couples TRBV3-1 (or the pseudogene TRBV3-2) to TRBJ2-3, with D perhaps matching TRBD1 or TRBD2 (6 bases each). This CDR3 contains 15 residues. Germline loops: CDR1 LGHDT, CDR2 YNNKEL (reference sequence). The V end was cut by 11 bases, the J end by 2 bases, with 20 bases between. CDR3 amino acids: CAASPRGTTTDTQYF. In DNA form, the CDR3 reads TGTGCCGCCTCGCCCCGCGGGACAACCACAGATACGCAGTATTTT.

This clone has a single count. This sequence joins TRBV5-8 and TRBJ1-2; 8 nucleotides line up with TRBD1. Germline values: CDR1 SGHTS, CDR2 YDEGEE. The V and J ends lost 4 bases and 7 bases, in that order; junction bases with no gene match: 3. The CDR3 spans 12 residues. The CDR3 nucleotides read TGTGCCAGCAGCCGACAGGGGTTTGGCTACACCTTC. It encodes CASSRQGFGYTF.